This T cell receptor (beta chain) emerged from a study of CD8 T cells in Susac syndrome. The CDR3 contains 15 residues. Trimming at V came to 2 bases and at J to 3 bases, leaving 1 base not matched to a gene. In germline, CDR1 is KGHSH, CDR2 LQKENI. Blood CD8+ and CD4+ T cells underwent high-throughput TCR beta sequencing. The multiple sclerosis control group was made up of treatment-naive patients with stable or active relapsing-remitting disease. Roughly 0.5 to 1 ug RNA was reverse transcribed with random hexamers. The CDR3 of TCR beta was amplified by immunoSEQ multiplex PCR across 54 Vbeta and 13 Jbeta. TCRdb independently ran MiXCR on the immunoSEQ multiplex PCR reads; one entry per CDR3 protein. This sample has over 300,000 distinct CDR3 sequences, with roughly 94% found just once.

The rearrangement joins TRBV18 to TRBJ2-7; TRBD2 agrees at 13 bases. Sequenced sample: CD4+ T cells from PBMCs. The receptor was isolated from a human donor with multiple sclerosis. In nucleotides, the CDR3 is TGTGCCAGCTCACCAAGACTAGCGGGGGGCTACGAGCAGTACTTC. It is translated as CASSPRLAGGYEQYF.